A single sample is the source of the 6 T cell receptor beta chains below, sequenced in a study of cytomegalovirus exposure and HLA in healthy donors listed by TCRdb under 2017. The library was produced with the immunoSEQ multiplex PCR assay. For the multiplex PCR, a mixture combining 60 forward primers for TCR Vbeta segments and 13 reverse primers for TCR Jbeta segments was used. TCRdb limited this immuneACCESS table to in-frame rearrangements with V and J called. A share of clones is missing; checked studies link under half to unresolved V genes, and the rest is unexplained. The sample contains about 160,000 clones, 70% to 80% of them found a single time. 9.5% to 10% of the sample rests with the top ten. Sequencing was done on a sample of PBMCs. These receptors all come from a man aged 18-30 years in good health and CMV-seropositive.

This CDR3 is CASSHSRRANYGYTF. As DNA, the CDR3 is TGTGCCAGCAGCCACTCAAGGAGGGCTAACTATGGCTACACCTTC. This rearrangement joins TRBV14 to TRBJ1-2; no clear D. The CDR3 is 15 amino acids. Trimming removed 3 bases from V and 0 bases from J, with 11 bases in between. The germline V gene encodes CDR1 SGHDN and CDR2 FVKESK.

This chain joins TRBV7-2 and TRBJ2-1, with 11 bases aligning to TRBD2. After removal of 5 bases from V and 4 bases from J, the junction contained 4 bases not matched to a gene. The CDR3 is 15 residues long. The V gene's germline CDR1 is SGHTA and CDR2 FQGNSA. The CDR3 loop reads CASSASSGGYNEQFF. The CDR3 nucleotides are TGTGCCAGCAGCGCCTCTAGCGGGGGGTACAATGAGCAGTTCTTC.

The chain recombines TRBV5-4 with TRBJ2-3; TRBD1 is a possible D gene (5 bases). Deletions cut 3 bases from V and 4 bases from J, with 9 bases between. Germline V lookup: CDR1 SGHNT, CDR2 YYREEE (reference sequence). CDR3 length equals 13 residues. The CDR3 nucleotides read TGTGCCAGCAGCTCGGGCAGGGCAGATACGCAGTATTTT. This sequence encodes CASSSGRADTQYF.

The chain recombines TRBV4-1 with TRBJ1-6; 8 bases agree with TRBD1. V shed 1 base, J shed 7 bases, and the junction held 0 bases outside the gene matches. CDR3 length: 14 amino acids. In germline, CDR1 is MGHRA, CDR2 YSYEKL. The CDR3 reads CASSQGQGNSPLHF. The CDR3 bases are TGCGCCAGCAGCCAAGGACAGGGGAATTCACCCCTCCACTTT.

The chain couples TRBV5-1 to TRBJ1-1; TRBD1 matches at 7 bases. V was pared by 1 base and J by 3 bases, with 12 bases of the junction left unmatched. The CDR3 is 17 residues long. The germline V gene encodes CDR1 SGHRS and CDR2 YFSETQ. The CDR3 DNA follows: TGCGCCAGCAGCTTGTCGACAGGGTACCCGGCGGACACTGAAGCTTTCTTT. Its protein is CASSLSTGYPADTEAFF.

About this clone itself: Different DNA sequences within this sample yield the same CDR3. The genes are TRBV6-5 and TRBJ2-5; 13 bases match TRBD2. The V and J ends lost 6 bases and 1 base, in that order; junction bases with no gene match: 2. The CDR3 has 15 amino acids. CDR1 is MNHEY and CDR2 is SVGAGI in the germline V gene. This chain's CDR3 is CASSRLAGGQETQYF. CDR3 nucleotides: TGTGCCAGCAGCCGACTAGCGGGAGGCCAAGAGACCCAGTACTTC.